The T cell receptor (beta chain) under discussion was sequenced for a study of identical twins. Template switching, a step in the protocol, added a universal primer site, and cDNA carried unique molecular identifiers. TCRdb passed the 5' RACE reads through MiXCR, listing each CDR3 protein once. The table records about 520,000 distinct CDR3 sequences, approximately 22% of them present only once. To note about this clonotype: The junction and the germline gene differ at one end; a read error may be behind it.

Germline V gene lookup returns CDR1 MNHEY and CDR2 SVGAGI. The length of the CDR3 is 15 residues. These data were also filed under a second study, of T cells expressing NK-cell markers. That paper notes: It was sorted CD3+CD56+NKG2C+, CD3+CD56+NKG2C- and CD3+CD56-NKG2C+ T cells that supplied the TCR beta repertoires. HCMV serostatus: seven of eight sequenced donors positive, one negative.

The sample taken for sequencing was CD4+ T cells sorted from blood. This sequence originates from a woman younger than 30 in good health. The V and J genes are TRBV6-5 and TRBJ2-7, with 7 nucleotides matching TRBD1. CDR3 protein: CDSSKLDRAAHEQYF. The CDR3 region has the DNA TGTGACAGCAGTAAGCTCGACAGGGCAGCCCACGAGCAGTACTTC.